These 21 T cell receptor beta chains were all obtained from the same sample, sequenced in a study of blood T cells in healthy people across ages. The authors ran a second PCR of 7 to 11 cycles using a sample-barcoded 5' primer and a J-beta primer mix. Via MiXCR, TCRdb re-called the 5' RACE reads, giving one row per CDR3 protein. The table includes around 1.5 million distinct CDR3 sequences, approximately 38% detected once. Sequenced: blood. The receptors shown here come from a woman under 30 in good health.

The chain recombines TRBV20-1 with TRBJ1-1; a weak D match, TRBD1 (5 bases). Germline V gene data show CDR1 as DFQATT and CDR2 as SNEGSKA (reference sequence). This CDR3 is built from 12 residues. CDR3 bases: TGCAGCCCTGGACATCGGAACACTGAAGCTTTCTTT. Translating it yields CSPGHRNTEAFF.

The rearrangement uses TRBV20-1 and TRBJ1-2; no definite D call. Germline values: CDR1 DFQATT, CDR2 SNEGSKA (reference sequence). V lost 0 bases to trimming and J lost 5 bases, with 7 bases between them. The CDR3 extends over 12 amino acids. In DNA form, the CDR3 reads TGCAGTGCTAGAGAACGGGGATATGGCTACACCTTC. This gives the protein CSARERGYGYTF.

The chain couples TRBV5-1 to TRBJ1-5, with D unresolved. CDR1 is SGHRS, CDR2 YFSETQ, per germline. The V end lost 5 bases, the J end lost 1 base, and 10 bases lay between the germline ends. CDR3 length: 14 residues. DNA of the CDR3: TGCGCCAGCAGTTCTGGGGAGAGCAATCAGCCCCAGCATTTT. It yields the protein CASSSGESNQPQHF. Using reference TRBV5-1 and TRBJ1-5 for the parts outside the CDR3, the full variable domain is KAGVTQTPRYLIKTRGQQVTLSCSPISGHRSVSWYQQTPGQGLQFLFEYFSETQRNKGNFPGRFSGRQFSNSRSEMNVSTLELGDSALYLCASSSGESNQPQHFGDGTRLSIL.

In this sample, this clonotype turned up a few times. The gene calls are TRBV6-5 and TRBJ1-2, with D unresolved. This CDR3 has 13 residues. The ends were cut back, 6 bases at V and 0 bases at J, with 8 bases in the middle. Per germline, CDR1 MNHEY and CDR2 SVGAGI. CDR3 sequence (DNA): TGTGCCAGCAGCCGAGTCCCTAACTATGGCTACACCTTC. Translated, it gives CASSRVPNYGYTF.

This clonotype has more than one count but fewer than ten. The chain couples TRBV2 to TRBJ2-3; perhaps D is TRBD1 or TRBD2 (5 bases each). Trimming cost V 6 bases and J 0 bases, with 13 bases left between them. CDR3 size: 15 residues. Germline values: CDR1 SNHLY, CDR2 FYNNEI. CDR3 in DNA: TGTGCCAGCAGGAACGGGACCCGTAGCACAGATACGCAGTATTTT. Translating gives CASRNGTRSTDTQYF.

The chain joins TRBV27 to TRBJ2-3; 7 bases map to TRBD2. CDR3 length equals 14 residues. Germline CDR1 and CDR2: MNHEY and SMNVEV (reference sequence). After removal of 6 bases from V and 2 bases from J, the junction contained 5 bases not matched to a gene. The CDR3 is CASRLAVLTDTQYF. In DNA, the CDR3 is TGTGCCAGCAGGCTAGCGGTCCTCACAGATACGCAGTATTTT.

This rearrangement joins TRBV7-6 to TRBJ2-3, with TRBD2 matching over 11 bases. CDR1 and CDR2 (germline): SGHVS, FNYEAQ. V was pared by 5 bases and J by 0 bases, with 10 bases of the junction left unmatched. The CDR3 sequence is 18 residues long. CDR3 amino acids: CASSDWTSGLSSTDTQYF. In DNA form, the CDR3 reads TGTGCCAGCAGCGATTGGACTAGCGGGTTATCTAGCACAGATACGCAGTATTTT.

The chain joins TRBV2 to TRBJ2-1; D gene unclear. V was cut by 0 bases and J by 9 bases, with 12 bases left in between. CDR1 and CDR2 (germline): SNHLY, FYNNEI. The CDR3 contains 14 residues. This chain's CDR3 is CASSEALPVGEQFF. The CDR3 nucleotides are TGTGCCAGCAGTGAAGCCCTGCCCGTAGGTGAGCAGTTCTTC.

The V and J genes are TRBV6-5 and TRBJ1-2; D may be TRBD1 (5 bases). CDR1 is MNHEY, CDR2 SVGAGI, per germline. Trimming took off 0 bases at V and 8 bases at J, with 19 bases between the two ends. The CDR3 is made up of 16 amino acids. The CDR3 bases are TGTGCCAGCAGTTACTCGATCCCGACAGATTTTAACGGCTACACCTTC. It yields the protein CASSYSIPTDFNGYTF.

This clonotype turned up a few times. V and J are TRBV13 and TRBJ2-7; D is unresolved. Per the germline V gene, CDR1 is PRHDT and CDR2 is FYEKMQ (reference sequence). This CDR3 spans 14 amino acids. Trimming took 5 bases from V and 3 from J, leaving 14 bases between them. This chain's CDR3 is CASSLASEFYEQYF. The CDR3 DNA reads as TGTGCCAGCAGCCTCGCCTCTGAATTCTACGAGCAGTACTTC.

Notes on this clonotype: A read error is possible here, since a much larger clone lies one base away. CDR3 sequence reads: CGARGGGSYEQYF. As DNA, the CDR3 is TGCGGTGCTAGAGGGGGGGGCTCCTACGAGCAGTACTTC. This chain uses TRBV20-1 with TRBJ2-7; D may be TRBD2 (7 bases). The CDR3 length is 13 residues. Germline CDR1 DFQATT, CDR2 SNEGSKA (reference sequence).

A note on this clonotype: This sequence may be a read error, since a much larger clone differs from it by one base. The V call is TRBV18, the J call TRBJ2-5; D might be TRBD1 or TRBD2, each matching 5 bases. This CDR3 is built from 13 residues. Germline V gene sequence: CDR1 KGHSH, CDR2 LQKENI. The CDR3 is CASPPGLRETQYF. CDR3 coding DNA: TGTGCCAGCCCACCGGGGCTAAGAGAGACCCAGTACTTC.

The genes are TRBV12-3 or TRBV12-4 and TRBJ2-1, with 7 bases matching TRBD2. The V gene end was trimmed by 0 bases and the J gene end by 2 bases; junction bases not matched to a gene: 7. The CDR3 is 17 amino acids. This chain's CDR3 is CASSLAGAGDAYNEQFF. CDR3 in DNA: TGTGCCAGCAGTTTAGCCGGCGCGGGAGACGCCTACAATGAGCAGTTCTTC.

The chain links TRBV28 to TRBJ2-4; the match to TRBD1 covers 7 bases. Judging by the DNA end, TRBJ2-7 fits better; the J call may be wrong. The CDR3 has 12 amino acids. Germline V gene lookup returns CDR1 MDHEN and CDR2 SYDVKM. CDR3 DNA: TGTGCCGCCCGGGACAGAGGGAACGAGCAGTACTTC. It codes for CAARDRGNEQYF.

This clonotype was picked up a small number of times. This sequence joins TRBV6-1 and TRBJ2-1, with D hard to call. There are 15 residues in the CDR3. Between the trimmed V and J ends, which lost 3 bases and 6 bases, there was a span of 15 bases. Looked up from germline, CDR1 is MNHNS and CDR2 is SASEGT. The CDR3 coding sequence is TGTGCCAGCAGTGACCTAGGACCGGGCGGCAATGAGCAGTTCTTC. This codes for CASSDLGPGGNEQFF.

The J gene is TRBJ1-2, the V gene TRBV27, with D hard to call. The CDR3 is made up of 13 amino acids. V dropped 3 bases and J dropped 3 bases, with 8 bases sitting between them. Germline V gene sequence: CDR1 MNHEY, CDR2 SMNVEV (reference sequence). The CDR3 reads CASSFGFYYGYTF. The CDR3, as DNA: TGTGCCAGCAGTTTCGGGTTCTACTATGGCTACACCTTC.

This clonotype was seen only a few times. The CDR3 spells CASSLGSGALTSTDTQYF. The CDR3 nucleotides read TGCGCCAGCAGCTTGGGGAGTGGAGCCCTCACAAGCACAGATACGCAGTATTTT. The V call is TRBV5-1, the J call TRBJ2-3, with no clear D. Germline CDR1 SGHRS, CDR2 YFSETQ. The V end was cut by 0 bases, the J end by 0 bases, with 17 bases between. CDR3 size: 18 residues.

This clonotype was counted between two and nine times. V usage is TRBV29-1 and J usage is TRBJ2-1, with 10 bases lining up with TRBD2. Germline V gene lookup returns CDR1 SQVTM and CDR2 ANQGSEA. J lost 6 bases, V lost 4 bases, and 0 bases had no gene match. This CDR3 region has 12 residues. The CDR3 loop is CSVVAGGNEQFF. The CDR3 bases are TGCAGCGTTGTAGCGGGGGGCAATGAGCAGTTCTTC.

As concerns this clonotype: The germline gene is not matched at one end of the junction; a read error may be the cause. V and J are TRBV5-1 and TRBJ2-5; D unresolved. CDR1 SGHRS and CDR2 YFSETQ come from the germline V gene. The CDR3 is 15 residues long. The chain's CDR3 is CASSQSGRMQETRYF. The CDR3 nucleotides are TGCGCCAGCAGTCAATCTGGCCGGATGCAAGAGACCCGGTACTTC.

This clonotype was detected many times. This chain connects TRBV24-1 to TRBJ2-7; 7 nucleotides match TRBD1. Germline assignment: CDR1 KGHDR and CDR2 SFDVKD. The CDR3 has 14 amino acids. The V and J ends lost 3 bases and 2 bases, in that order; junction bases with no gene match: 3. CDR3 DNA sequence: TGTGCCACCAGTGATGACAGGGCAGCCTACGAGCAGTACTTC. This gives the protein CATSDDRAAYEQYF.

The gene calls are TRBV12-3 or TRBV12-4 and TRBJ1-5, with D tentatively TRBD1 (6 bases). The CDR3 is made up of 16 amino acids. The ends were cut back, 6 bases at V and 6 bases at J, with 21 bases in the middle. The DNA for the CDR3 is TGTGCCAGCAGCCCTCACGACAGGCTAAGGGGTCAGCCCCAGCATTTT. This sequence encodes CASSPHDRLRGQPQHF.